The 12 T cell receptor beta chains below come from one sample, sequenced in a study of OX40 agonist ivuxolimab in advanced cancers. Measured with immunoSEQ multiplex PCR; TCRdb has only the in-frame clones, and not every one. The sample records more than 9,500 clones, under 80% being singletons. The specimen comprised CD4+ or CD8+ T cells sorted from blood, sampled in a trial of the OX40 agonist ivuxolimab. Receptors originate from an adult with an advanced solid tumor such as melanoma, head and neck, liver or kidney cancer.

The genes are TRBV19 and TRBJ1-1; D unresolved. There are 14 residues in the CDR3. V was clipped by 7 bases and J by 5 bases, with 17 bases between them. Germline assignment: CDR1 LNHDA and CDR2 SQIVND (reference sequence). CDR3 in amino acids: CASTTRGGGTEAFF. In DNA, the CDR3 is TGTGCCAGTACCACGAGAGGAGGAGGAACTGAAGCTTTCTTT.

Relative to its sample, this clone is medium-sized. V is TRBV5-5 and J is TRBJ2-2, with a weak D call TRBD2 (6 bases). V gave up 1 base and J gave up 3 bases, with 10 bases separating them. Germline assignment: CDR1 SGHKS and CDR2 YYEKEE (reference sequence). The CDR3 loop spans 15 amino acids. The CDR3 bases are TGTGCCAGCAGCTTGCGGGAGCTTGACACCGGGGAGCTGTTTTTT. Amino acids: CASSLRELDTGELFF.

This chain uses TRBV28 with TRBJ2-5, with D maybe TRBD2 (6 bases). Germline V CDR1 and CDR2: MDHEN, SYDVKM. The CDR3 loop spans 13 amino acids. The V end lost 7 bases, the J end lost 4 bases, and 13 bases lay between the germline ends. In DNA, the CDR3 is TGTGCCAGCAATATAGCGGAGGGAGAGACCCAGTACTTC. This translates into CASNIAEGETQYF.

There are a few counts of this clone. The chain links TRBV4-1 to TRBJ2-3; the match to TRBD2 covers 8 bases. V shed 0 bases and J 4 bases; nucleotides not matched to a gene: 6. Germline CDR1 MGHRA, CDR2 YSYEKL. The CDR3 length is 16 residues. CDR3 coding DNA: TGCGCCAGCAGCCAAGACGGAGCGGGAGATCCAGATACGCAGTATTTT. Translating it yields CASSQDGAGDPDTQYF.

This clone is deemed medium-sized. The sample has other DNA sequences that encode this CDR3 too. CDR3 residues: CASRRGPANTEAFF. The CDR3 coding sequence is TGTGCCAGCAGGCGAGGACCGGCGAACACTGAAGCTTTCTTT. The V and J genes are TRBV27 and TRBJ1-1; D gene unclear. Trimming pared 6 bases from V and 1 base from J, leaving 12 bases between. The CDR3 has 14 amino acids. Germline V gene data show CDR1 as MNHEY and CDR2 as SMNVEV (reference sequence).

The chain couples TRBV5-6 to TRBJ2-2; the D is unclear. CDR3 length: 14 amino acids. The V end was cut by 0 bases, the J end by 5 bases, with 8 bases between. The germline gives CDR1 SGHDT, CDR2 YYEEEE. The CDR3 reads CASSLAGGTGELFF. In DNA, the CDR3 is TGTGCCAGCAGCTTGGCTGGTGGGACCGGGGAGCTGTTTTTT.

The chain links TRBV4-1 to TRBJ1-2; D is possibly TRBD1 (5 bases). CDR1 and CDR2 (germline): MGHRA, YSYEKL. CDR3 size: 17 residues. With 0 bases removed from V and 4 bases from J, the gap between germline ends came to 18 bases. DNA for the CDR3: TGCGCCAGCAGCCAAGATCAGCCCCGCGGGGGGTTCTATGGCTACACCTTC. Translating it yields CASSQDQPRGGFYGYTF.

This clone was seen only once. This rearrangement joins TRBV7-9 to TRBJ1-2, with D perhaps matching TRBD1 (5 bases). Trimming removed 1 base at V and 7 bases at J, with 16 bases between. CDR1 is SEHNR, CDR2 FQNEAQ, per germline (reference sequence). The CDR3 loop spans 15 amino acids. In DNA form, the CDR3 reads TGTGCCAGCAGCTTAGAGGGGTCTGGGGGAACTGGCTACACCTTC. This sequence encodes CASSLEGSGGTGYTF.

The chain is built from TRBV6-1 and TRBJ2-3, with 11 bases matching TRBD2. J was trimmed by 0 bases and V by 3 bases; bases with no gene match: 2. This CDR3 has 16 residues. Looked up from germline, CDR1 is MNHNS and CDR2 is SASEGT. CDR3 nucleotides: TGTGCCAGCAGTGACCGACTAGCGGGGAGCACAGATACGCAGTATTTT. Translated: CASSDRLAGSTDTQYF.

This clone appeared a few times. V gene TRBV28 combines with J gene TRBJ1-3; D is perhaps TRBD1 (5 bases). The CDR3 covers 16 residues. Germline values: CDR1 MDHEN, CDR2 SYDVKM. V lost 5 bases to trimming and J lost 1 base, with 15 bases between them. In nucleotides, the CDR3 is TGTGCCAGCAGTCCATGGCAGGGCGAATCTGGAAACACCATATATTTT. It specifies CASSPWQGESGNTIYF.

The chain employs TRBV27 and TRBJ2-5, with D possibly TRBD2 on 5 matching bases. Looked up from germline, CDR1 is MNHEY and CDR2 is SMNVEV (reference sequence). Trimming took 6 bases from V and 6 from J, leaving 17 bases between them. CDR3 size: 14 residues. This chain's CDR3 is CASRELESRKTQYF. The CDR3 nucleotides read TGTGCCAGCAGGGAACTAGAGAGTCGGAAGACCCAGTACTTC.

The chain carries TRBV11-2 and TRBJ2-7; 7 positions match TRBD1. Germline V gene sequence: CDR1 SGHAT, CDR2 FQNNGV. V was pared by 0 bases and J by 5 bases, with 10 bases of the junction left unmatched. This CDR3 spans 16 amino acids. The CDR3 bases are TGTGCCAGCAGCTTAGAGGTGTGGGACAGTTCCAACGAGCAGTACTTC. Its protein product is CASSLEVWDSSNEQYF.